The following is a T cell receptor (beta chain) sequence with its context. A read error may explain this, as a much larger clone is one base away. The sample comes from a study of tumor-infiltrating lymphocytes in primary liver carcinoma. Study details: Regardless of tissue type, samples showed similar yields of roughly 3.5 to 7.13 million productive TCRbeta reads.

Starting material of 400 to 600 ng total RNA yielded TCR beta cDNA via a constant-region primer. Library construction for TCR beta comprised three nested multiplex PCR rounds performed with slightly modified ARM-PCR. Forward primers for TRBV1-TRBV30 and a C-beta reverse primer served the first two PCR rounds, at about 10 cycles each. TCRdb called the multiplex PCR reads again in MiXCR, with one record for every CDR3 protein. The sample has fewer than 250,000 distinct CDR3 sequences; about 65% are singletons. The length of the CDR3 is 14 residues. The V end lost 0 bases, the J end lost 6 bases, and 12 bases lay between the germline ends. The germline gives CDR1 SQVTM, CDR2 ANQGSEA. The authors took blood RNA from unsorted whole blood and also extracted germline DNA.

Input material: peripheral blood. V usage is TRBV29-1 and J usage is TRBJ1-3, with D perhaps TRBD1 (5 bases). The sequence was collected from an older woman with primary liver carcinoma and hepatitis B virus infection. DNA for the CDR3: TGCAGCGTTGAAGATCGGGACGGGGTAAACACCATATATTTT. This gives the protein CSVEDRDGVNTIYF. Full variable domain (rest looked up from reference TRBV29-1 and TRBJ1-3): SAVISQKPSRDICQRGTSLTIQCQVDSQVTMMFWYRQQPGQSLTLIATANQGSEATYESGFVIDKFPISRPNLTFSTLTVSNMSPEDSSIYLCSVEDRDGVNTIYFGEGSWLTVV.